This T cell receptor beta chain was retrieved from a study of blood T cell repertoires in COVID-19. Study as a whole: Nucleic acid was either cDNA or gDNA, and it came from T cells, B-cell-depleted T cells, or PBMCs.

The germline gives CDR1 KGHSH, CDR2 LQKENI. This CDR3 is built from 15 residues. Trimming removed 2 bases from V and 6 bases from J, with 17 bases in between. Only in-frame clones appear in the TCRdb table, and some are missing; sequencing was by immunoSEQ multiplex PCR. The data contain roughly 150,000 clones, 87% of them singletons. This receptor was obtained from a human donor in a cohort sampled during active COVID-19. This chain joins TRBV18 and TRBJ2-7; D ambiguous. The material sequenced was peripheral blood. The CDR3 DNA follows: TGTGCCAGCTCACCATCGGAGCGACTGGCCGGCGAGCAGTACTTC. Amino acid sequence: CASSPSERLAGEQYF.